This T cell receptor (beta chain) was documented in a study of identical twins. The study, taken as a whole, reports: Twin pairs' shared out-of-frame alpha sequences were enriched in low generation probability.

TCRdb reanalysed the 5' RACE reads using MiXCR and keeps one entry per CDR3 protein. The sample carries fewer than 900,000 distinct CDR3 sequences, about 20% recorded once. This clonotype was seen only a few times. Antigen: not known. The data were also submitted as part of a second study, on T cells expressing NK-cell markers. Per that paper: Sorted CD3+CD56+NKG2C+, CD3+CD56+NKG2C- and CD3+CD56-NKG2C+ T cells provided the TCR beta repertoires.

This clonotype was sampled from a woman between 18 and 29 years old in good health. Sequencing input: PBMCs.

The CDR3 bases are TGTGCCAGCAGCTCCTTCGGGGAGGGTAACATTCAGTACTTC. The encoded protein is CASSSFGEGNIQYF. The J gene is TRBJ2-4, the V gene TRBV7-9; 7 bases fit TRBD2. V lost 4 bases and J lost 7; bases outside the gene matches: 7. Per germline, CDR1 SEHNR and CDR2 FQNEAQ (reference sequence). This CDR3 is built from 14 residues.